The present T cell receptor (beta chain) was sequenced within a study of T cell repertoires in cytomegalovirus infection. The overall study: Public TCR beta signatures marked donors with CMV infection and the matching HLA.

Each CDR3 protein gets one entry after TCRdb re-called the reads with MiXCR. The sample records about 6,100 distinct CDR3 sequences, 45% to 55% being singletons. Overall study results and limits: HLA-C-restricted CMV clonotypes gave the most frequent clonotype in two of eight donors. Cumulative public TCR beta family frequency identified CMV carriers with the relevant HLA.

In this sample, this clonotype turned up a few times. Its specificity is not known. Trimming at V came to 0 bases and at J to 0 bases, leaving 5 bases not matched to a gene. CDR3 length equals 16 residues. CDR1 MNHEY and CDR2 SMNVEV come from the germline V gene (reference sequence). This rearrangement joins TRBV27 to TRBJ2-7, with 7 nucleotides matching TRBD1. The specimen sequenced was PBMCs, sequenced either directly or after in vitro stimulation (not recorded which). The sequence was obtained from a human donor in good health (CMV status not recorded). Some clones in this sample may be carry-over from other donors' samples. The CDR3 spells CASSLSKGQISYEQYF. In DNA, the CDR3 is TGTGCCAGCAGTTTATCGAAGGGACAGATCTCCTACGAGCAGTACTTC.